The T cell receptor (beta chain) described here comes from a study of cytomegalovirus exposure and HLA in healthy donors. Whole-study findings and limits: In a later analysis, an Asian-associated ancestry cluster reportedly showed fewer N-insertions than the approximately 610-donor mean. A further, later analysis showed that HLA-associated TCR beta chains (compared with equally common others) were more clonally expanded. Data from an earlier analysis indicated that most TCR beta V segments were productive either about 87% or about 30% of the time.

This CDR3 has 13 amino acids. In germline, CDR1 is GTSNPN, CDR2 SVGIG (reference sequence). Trimming removed 3 bases at V and 0 bases at J, with 5 bases between. In the case of this clone: Its antigen remains unidentified.

Primers: 60 Vbeta forward and 13 Jbeta reverse. Repertoires were generated with immunoSEQ multiplex PCR, while TCRdb's copy carries only in-frame clones and drops some. Here the sample spans around 100,000 clones, over 60% being singletons. The rearrangement joins TRBV30 to TRBJ1-4; the D gene is possibly TRBD1 (5 bases). The clonotype comes from a young woman in good health and CMV-seronegative. Source material: PBMCs. CDR3 sequence (DNA): TGTGCCTGGAGGACAGCAACTAATGAAAAACTGTTTTTT. Its protein product is CAWRTATNEKLFF.